This T cell receptor beta chain was sequenced during a study of blood T cell repertoires in COVID-19. Study-wide background: The cDNA or gDNA used as material had been derived from T cells, B-cell-depleted T cells, or PBMCs.

Seattle patients were enrolled during active infection and followed longitudinally. CDR3 length: 14 amino acids. The germline gives CDR1 MRHNA, CDR2 SNTAGT. The V end lost 3 bases, the J end lost 2 bases, and 8 bases lay between the germline ends. Original analysis: Quantification of nucleated cells was approximated via reference gene primer amplification. Clones were read by immunoSEQ multiplex PCR, and TCRdb kept only the in-frame ones, dropping some. V, J and clone size are those of that table, while D and trimming were read from the DNA. The sample has 250,000 to 300,000 clones; more than 70% are singletons.

The clonotype was recovered from a woman aged 30 to 39 with COVID-19, enrolled during active disease. V is TRBV6-4 and J is TRBJ1-3, with D unclear. The sequenced material came from peripheral blood. In nucleotides, the CDR3 is TGTGCCAGCAGTGAGTCGACACCTGGAAACACCATATATTTT. Translated, it gives CASSESTPGNTIYF.